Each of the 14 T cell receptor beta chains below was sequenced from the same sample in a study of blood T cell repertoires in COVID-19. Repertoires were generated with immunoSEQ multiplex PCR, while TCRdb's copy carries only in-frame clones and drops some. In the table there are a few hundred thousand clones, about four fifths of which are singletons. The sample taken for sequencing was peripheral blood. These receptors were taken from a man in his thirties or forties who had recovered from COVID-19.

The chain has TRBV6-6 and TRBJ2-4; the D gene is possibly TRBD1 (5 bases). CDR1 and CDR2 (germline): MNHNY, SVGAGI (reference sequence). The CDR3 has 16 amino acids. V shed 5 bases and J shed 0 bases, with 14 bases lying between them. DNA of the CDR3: TGTGCCAGCAGTGCCAGGGTGGTACTAGCCAAAAACATTCAGTACTTC. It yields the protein CASSARVVLAKNIQYF.

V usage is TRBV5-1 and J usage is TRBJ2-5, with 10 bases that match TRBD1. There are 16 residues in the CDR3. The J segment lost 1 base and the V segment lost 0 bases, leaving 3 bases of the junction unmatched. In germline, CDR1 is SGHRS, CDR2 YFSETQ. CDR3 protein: CASSLGTGGGQETQYF. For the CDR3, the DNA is TGCGCCAGCAGCTTGGGGACAGGGGGAGGCCAAGAGACCCAGTACTTC.

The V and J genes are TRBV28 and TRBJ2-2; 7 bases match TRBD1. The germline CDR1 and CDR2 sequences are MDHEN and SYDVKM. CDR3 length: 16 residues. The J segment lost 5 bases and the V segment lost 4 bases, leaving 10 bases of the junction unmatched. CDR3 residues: CASSSPGTVNTGELFF. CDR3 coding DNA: TGTGCCAGCAGTTCCCCCGGGACAGTTAATACCGGGGAGCTGTTTTTT.

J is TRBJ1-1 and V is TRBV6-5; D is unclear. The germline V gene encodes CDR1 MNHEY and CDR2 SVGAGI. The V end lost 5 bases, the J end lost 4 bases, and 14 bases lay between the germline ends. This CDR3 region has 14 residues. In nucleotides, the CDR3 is TGTGCCAGCAGTCCCCCGTGGGAGACCACTGAAGCTTTCTTT. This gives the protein CASSPPWETTEAFF.

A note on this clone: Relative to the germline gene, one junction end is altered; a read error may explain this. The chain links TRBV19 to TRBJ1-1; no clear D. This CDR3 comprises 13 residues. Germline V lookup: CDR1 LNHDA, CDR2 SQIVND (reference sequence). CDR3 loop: CASGGGQTLLGVF. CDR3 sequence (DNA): TGTGCCAGCGGAGGAGGTCAGACCCTTCTCGGGGTCTTT.

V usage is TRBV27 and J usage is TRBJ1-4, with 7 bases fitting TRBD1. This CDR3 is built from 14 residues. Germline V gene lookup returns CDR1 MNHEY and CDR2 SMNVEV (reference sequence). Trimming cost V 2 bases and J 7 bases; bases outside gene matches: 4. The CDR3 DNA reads TGTGCCAGCAGTTTAGGGGCAGGGGGTGAAAAACTGTTTTTT. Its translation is CASSLGAGGEKLFF.

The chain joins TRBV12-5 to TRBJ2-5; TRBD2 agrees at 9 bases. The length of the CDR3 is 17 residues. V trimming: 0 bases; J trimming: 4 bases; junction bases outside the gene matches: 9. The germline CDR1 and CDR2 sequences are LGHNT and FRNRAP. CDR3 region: CASGLVLGGGGGETQYF. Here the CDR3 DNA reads TGTGCTAGTGGTTTGGTACTCGGCGGGGGGGGCGGAGAGACCCAGTACTTC. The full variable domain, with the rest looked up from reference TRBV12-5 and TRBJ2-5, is DARVTQTPRHKVTEMGQEVTMRCQPILGHNTVFWYRQTMMQGLELLAYFRNRAPLDDSGMPKDRFSAEMPDATLATLKIQPSEPRDSAVYFCASGLVLGGGGGETQYFGPGTRLLVL.

This CDR3 is CASSEVGTGATEAFF. The DNA of the CDR3 is TGTGCCAGCAGTGAAGTAGGCACAGGGGCCACTGAAGCTTTCTTT. This chain connects TRBV25-1 to TRBJ1-1, with TRBD1 identical over 7 bases. CDR1 is MGHDK, CDR2 SYGVNS, per germline. The CDR3 totals 15 residues. The J segment lost 4 bases and the V segment lost 2 bases, leaving 7 bases of the junction unmatched.

The CDR3 loop is CASSRRQGIGGELFF. CDR3 nucleotide sequence: TGTGCCAGCAGCCGGAGACAGGGGATAGGCGGGGAGCTGTTTTTT. The V gene is TRBV5-4, the J gene TRBJ2-2, with 8 bases identical to TRBD1. Germline CDR1 and CDR2: SGHNT and YYREEE (reference sequence). CDR3 length equals 15 residues. After removal of 4 bases from V and 7 bases from J, the junction contained 9 bases not matched to a gene.

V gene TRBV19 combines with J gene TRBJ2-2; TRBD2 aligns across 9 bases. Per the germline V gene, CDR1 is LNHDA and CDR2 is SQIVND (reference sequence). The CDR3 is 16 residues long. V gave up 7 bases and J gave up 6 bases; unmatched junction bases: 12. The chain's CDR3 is CASTKVGGGAAGELFF. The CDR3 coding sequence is TGTGCCAGTACCAAAGTCGGCGGGGGGGCCGCCGGGGAGCTGTTTTTT.

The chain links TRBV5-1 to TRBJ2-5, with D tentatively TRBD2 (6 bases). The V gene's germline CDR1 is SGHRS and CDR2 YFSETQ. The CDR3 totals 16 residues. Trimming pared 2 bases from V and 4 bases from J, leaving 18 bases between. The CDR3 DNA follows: TGCGCCAGCAGCTTCCAGGGAGGATTTGGGGCAGAGACCCAGTACTTC. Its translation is CASSFQGGFGAETQYF. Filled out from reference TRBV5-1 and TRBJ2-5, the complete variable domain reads KAGVTQTPRYLIKTRGQQVTLSCSPISGHRSVSWYQQTPGQGLQFLFEYFSETQRNKGNFPGRFSGRQFSNSRSEMNVSTLELGDSALYLCASSFQGGFGAETQYFGPGTRLLVL.

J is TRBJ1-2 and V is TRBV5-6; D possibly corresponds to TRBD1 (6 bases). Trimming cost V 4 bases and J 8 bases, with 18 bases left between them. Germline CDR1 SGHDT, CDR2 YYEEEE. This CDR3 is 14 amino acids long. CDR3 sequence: CASSVLQGARGYTF. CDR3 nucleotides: TGTGCCAGCAGCGTCCTACAGGGAGCCAGGGGCTACACCTTC.

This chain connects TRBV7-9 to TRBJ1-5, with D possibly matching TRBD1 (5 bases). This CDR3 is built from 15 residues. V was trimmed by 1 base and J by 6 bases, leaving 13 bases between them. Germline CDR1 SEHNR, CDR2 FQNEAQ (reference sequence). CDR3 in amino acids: CASSLGAGGFQPQHF. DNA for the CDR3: TGTGCCAGCAGCTTAGGTGCGGGGGGGTTTCAGCCCCAGCATTTT.

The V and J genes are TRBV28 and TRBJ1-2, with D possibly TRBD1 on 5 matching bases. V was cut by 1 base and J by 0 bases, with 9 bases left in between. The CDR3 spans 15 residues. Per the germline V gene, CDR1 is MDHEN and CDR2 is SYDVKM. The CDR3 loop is CASSLLTASNYGYTF. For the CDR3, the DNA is TGTGCCAGCAGTTTATTGACAGCCTCTAACTATGGCTACACCTTC.